This passage covers 25 T cell receptor beta chains from one sample sequenced in a study of blood T cell repertoires in COVID-19. The repertoire was sequenced with immunoSEQ multiplex PCR; TCRdb's copy has only in-frame clones and lacks some. The sample holds about 200,000 clones, around 86% seen once. Sequencing used peripheral blood. All receptors come from a woman aged 45-60 years with COVID-19, enrolled during active disease.

The V gene is TRBV19, the J gene TRBJ2-5, with D possibly TRBD2 on 6 matching bases. Trimming removed 4 bases at V and 5 bases at J, with 8 bases between. The CDR3 runs to 12 residues. Germline V gene data show CDR1 as LNHDA and CDR2 as SQIVND (reference sequence). The CDR3 is CASSSGGETQYF. CDR3 coding DNA: TGTGCCAGTAGTAGTGGGGGGGAGACCCAGTACTTC.

This chain joins TRBV6-5 and TRBJ1-3, with D hard to call. This CDR3 is 15 amino acids long. Germline V CDR1 and CDR2: MNHEY, SVGAGI. V was cut by 5 bases and J by 2 bases, with 13 bases left in between. CDR3 DNA: TGTGCCAGCAGTACTGCGGAGGGAACTGGAAACACCATATATTTT. Protein sequence: CASSTAEGTGNTIYF.

V gene TRBV19 combines with J gene TRBJ2-7; 8 nucleotides align to TRBD1. The V gene's germline CDR1 is LNHDA and CDR2 SQIVND (reference sequence). CDR3 length: 13 residues. J gave up 7 bases and V 6 bases, and 8 bases lay outside the gene matches. In DNA form, the CDR3 reads TGTGCCAGTAGCTACGGACAGGGTCGGGAGCAGTACTTC. This codes for CASSYGQGREQYF.

The chain uses TRBV19 and TRBJ1-4; 9 positions agree with TRBD1. CDR3 length: 15 residues. Germline lookup yields CDR1 LNHDA and CDR2 SQIVND (reference sequence). V dropped 7 bases and J dropped 7; count of bases not matched to a gene: 10. This chain's CDR3 is CASTRQDRGREKLFF. The CDR3 nucleotides are TGTGCCAGTACCCGTCAGGACAGGGGACGTGAAAAACTGTTTTTT.

This clone was found a few times. The chain links TRBV24-1 to TRBJ2-3, with D tentatively TRBD1 (5 bases). The length of the CDR3 is 16 residues. V was pared by 2 bases and J by 6 bases, with 17 bases between. Germline assignment: CDR1 KGHDR and CDR2 SFDVKD. For the CDR3, the DNA is TGTGCCACCAGTGATTCGGCGGCAGGGATTTTGGATACGCAGTATTTT. Its protein is CATSDSAAGILDTQYF.

This clone was counted between two and nine times. CDR3 protein: CAISSQSYEQYF. The CDR3 nucleotides are TGTGCCATCAGTTCTCAGTCCTACGAGCAGTACTTC. The rearrangement joins TRBV10-3 to TRBJ2-7; unclear D gene. CDR1 and CDR2 (germline): ENHRY, SYGVKD. Trimming cost V 5 bases and J 1 base, with 6 bases left between them. CDR3 length: 12 amino acids.

The J gene is TRBJ1-5, the V gene TRBV23-1; unclear D gene. TRBV23-1 is an open reading frame whose function is uncertain. The CDR3 contains 14 residues. The V end was cut by 6 bases, the J end by 3 bases, with 12 bases between. CDR3 nucleotides: TGCGCCAGCAGCCGCTCGAGGGACAATCAGCCCCAGCATTTT. Translating gives CASSRSRDNQPQHF.

The rearrangement uses TRBV19 and TRBJ1-2; 7 nucleotides align to TRBD1. J was trimmed by 5 bases and V by 5 bases; bases with no gene match: 14. Germline V lookup: CDR1 LNHDA, CDR2 SQIVND (reference sequence). This CDR3 has 16 amino acids. CDR3 protein: CASSPTPGQNPYGYTF. The CDR3 region has the DNA TGTGCCAGTAGTCCCACACCGGGACAGAATCCGTATGGCTACACCTTC.

V usage is TRBV7-2 and J usage is TRBJ2-1; D is possibly TRBD2 (6 bases). CDR3 length equals 13 residues. Germline V gene data show CDR1 as SGHTA and CDR2 as FQGNSA. V lost 3 bases and J lost 8, with 11 bases in between. CDR3: CASSFFWGDEQFF. In DNA form, the CDR3 reads TGTGCCAGCAGCTTTTTCTGGGGGGATGAGCAGTTCTTC.

The chain is built from TRBV6-5 and TRBJ2-5, with 8 positions matching TRBD1. CDR1 is MNHEY, CDR2 SVGAGI, per germline. V lost 3 bases to trimming and J lost 6 bases; unmatched junction nucleotides: 9. The CDR3 spans 15 residues. The CDR3, as DNA: TGTGCCAGCAGTTATCCCGGACAGGGTAGTCAGACCCAGTACTTC. Translating gives CASSYPGQGSQTQYF.

The chain links TRBV5-1 to TRBJ2-2; TRBD2 matches 8 bases. This CDR3 spans 14 amino acids. Germline assignment: CDR1 SGHRS and CDR2 YFSETQ. The trim removed 4 bases at V and 5 bases at J, leaving 4 bases unmatched. The CDR3 DNA sequence: TGCGCCAGCAGCACGGGGGGGCGAACCGGGGAGCTGTTTTTT. Translating gives CASSTGGRTGELFF.

V is TRBV19 and J is TRBJ1-2; 7 bases are a match to TRBD1. V dropped 5 bases and J dropped 4; count of bases not matched to a gene: 4. Per the germline V gene, CDR1 is LNHDA and CDR2 is SQIVND (reference sequence). The CDR3 runs 13 residues. The CDR3 region is CASSSQGSYGYTF. The CDR3 DNA sequence: TGTGCCAGTAGTTCACAGGGGAGCTATGGCTACACCTTC.

The gene calls are TRBV30 and TRBJ2-3, with TRBD2 as a possible D gene (7 bases). V was cut by 0 bases and J by 2 bases, with 15 bases left in between. Germline values: CDR1 GTSNPN, CDR2 SVGIG (reference sequence). The CDR3 runs 16 residues. DNA of the CDR3: TGTGCCTGGAGTGTAGGGAAGGGGGGGATCACAGATACGCAGTATTTT. Encoded protein: CAWSVGKGGITDTQYF. Full variable domain (outside the CDR3, taken from reference TRBV30 and TRBJ2-3): SQTIHQWPATLVQPVGSPLSLECTVEGTSNPNLYWYRQAAGRGLQLLFYSVGIGQISSEVPQNLSASRPQDRQFILSSKKLLLSDSGFYLCAWSVGKGGITDTQYFGPGTRLTVL.

This clone occurred a few times. This chain joins TRBV5-4 and TRBJ1-6, with D tentatively TRBD1 (5 bases). CDR1 and CDR2 (germline): SGHNT, YYREEE (reference sequence). V was pared by 4 bases and J by 5 bases, with 16 bases between. This CDR3 is 16 amino acids long. The CDR3 sequence is CASSRRQGQNNSPLHF. CDR3 nucleotides: TGTGCCAGCAGCCGTAGGCAGGGCCAAAATAATTCACCCCTCCACTTT.

The chain combines TRBV11-1 with TRBJ2-7; TRBD2 agrees at 11 bases. From germline, CDR1 is SGHAT and CDR2 FQDESV (reference sequence). CDR3 length equals 16 residues. The V gene end was trimmed by 3 bases and the J gene end by 2 bases; junction bases not matched to a gene: 6. CDR3 in DNA: TGTGCCAGCAGCTTGAGACTAGCGGGGACTACCTACGAGCAGTACTTC. It specifies CASSLRLAGTTYEQYF. The variable domain in full, with the rest retrieved from reference TRBV11-1 and TRBJ2-7, is EAEVAQSPRYKITEKSQAVAFWCDPISGHATLYWYRQILGQGPELLVQFQDESVVDDSQLPKDRFSAERLKGVDSTLKIQPAELGDSAMYLCASSLRLAGTTYEQYFGPGTRLTVT.

In DNA, the CDR3 is TGTGCCAGCAGTCGTAAACAAGCGGGGGCCTCCTACAATGAGCAGTTCTTC. Translation: CASSRKQAGASYNEQFF. The V and J genes are TRBV25-1 and TRBJ2-1; 8 nucleotides line up with TRBD2. The CDR3 has 17 residues. V dropped 5 bases and J dropped 0; count of bases not matched to a gene: 9. From germline, CDR1 is MGHDK and CDR2 SYGVNS.

The chain carries TRBV3-1 (or the pseudogene TRBV3-2) and TRBJ2-7; TRBD1 matches 9 bases. Germline lookup yields CDR1 LGHDT and CDR2 YNNKEL (reference sequence). Germline trimming cut 2 bases from V and 12 bases from J; bases unmatched to any gene: 11. This CDR3 spans 14 amino acids. This chain's CDR3 is CASSQPPGQGKTYV. The CDR3 DNA is TGTGCCAGCAGCCAACCGCCAGGACAGGGGAAAACGTACGTC.

This clone was seen once. The gene calls are TRBV9 and TRBJ2-2; 7 bases align to TRBD1. The CDR3 consists of 18 residues. V trimming: 6 bases; J trimming: 4 bases; junction bases outside the gene matches: 18. CDR1 is SGDLS and CDR2 is YYNGEE in the germline V gene. CDR3 protein: CASTPRTGPYSITGELFF. CDR3 sequence (DNA): TGTGCCAGCACCCCCCGGACAGGCCCCTATTCAATCACCGGGGAGCTGTTTTTT.

The gene calls are TRBV4-1 and TRBJ2-1; 9 bases line up with TRBD2. V gave up 1 base and J gave up 4 bases; unmatched junction bases: 2. The CDR3 is 15 residues long. Germline loops: CDR1 MGHRA, CDR2 YSYEKL. Here the CDR3 reads CASSQVSGGYNEQFF. CDR3 nucleotides: TGCGCCAGCAGCCAAGTTAGCGGGGGATACAATGAGCAGTTCTTC.

The chain is built from TRBV7-2 and TRBJ2-3; 7 bases are shared with TRBD2. The CDR3 has 17 amino acids. V dropped 5 bases and J dropped 1; count of bases not matched to a gene: 12. Germline CDR1 and CDR2: SGHTA and FQGNSA. CDR3 sequence: CASSLSSYRGGTDTQYF. Here the CDR3 DNA reads TGTGCCAGCAGCCTATCTAGCTATCGGGGGGGCACAGATACGCAGTATTTT.

The chain links TRBV27 to TRBJ1-5; D is ambiguous. In germline, CDR1 is MNHEY, CDR2 SMNVEV (reference sequence). V lost 6 bases to trimming and J lost 2 bases, with 11 bases between them. The CDR3 sequence is 14 residues long. CDR3 sequence (DNA): TGTGCCAGCAGCCCTGGAGTAGGCAATCAGCCCCAGCATTTT. This translates into CASSPGVGNQPQHF.

This rearrangement joins TRBV5-8 to TRBJ2-5; tentative D call: TRBD2 (7 bases). V was shortened by 1 base and J by 7 bases, with 8 bases between the two germline ends. The CDR3 is made up of 12 amino acids. Germline CDR1 SGHTS, CDR2 YDEGEE. CDR3 protein: CASSLRGGTQYF. CDR3 coding DNA: TGTGCCAGCAGCTTGAGGGGGGGGACCCAGTACTTC.

This clone was observed once. This chain links TRBV7-6 with TRBJ2-2, with 11 bases that match TRBD1. The ends lost 3 bases at V and 6 bases at J; junction bases unmatched: 6. The CDR3 spans 16 residues. Germline V gives CDR1 SGHVS, CDR2 FNYEAQ. Here the CDR3 DNA reads TGTGCCAGCAGCTTTAGGGGACAGGGGGTATCCGGGGAGCTGTTTTTT. It yields the protein CASSFRGQGVSGELFF.

The chain carries TRBV12-3 or TRBV12-4 and TRBJ1-1; the D is unclear. This CDR3 has 12 residues. V gave up 6 bases and J gave up 6 bases, with 11 bases separating them. The CDR3 protein is CASSGVKAEAFF. CDR3 in DNA: TGTGCCAGCAGCGGAGTAAAGGCTGAAGCTTTCTTT.

This chain connects TRBV2 to TRBJ2-7, with 14 nucleotides matching TRBD2. The V gene end was trimmed by 5 bases and the J gene end by 4 bases; junction bases not matched to a gene: 7. Germline lookup yields CDR1 SNHLY and CDR2 FYNNEI. CDR3 length: 16 amino acids. In nucleotides, the CDR3 is TGTGCCAGCAGTCGGACTAGCGGGGGGACGTTATACGAGCAGTACTTC. The encoded protein is CASSRTSGGTLYEQYF.